This TCR beta chain was obtained from a study of T cell responses to AZD1222 COVID-19 vaccine. About this clone itself: Its antigen is as yet unknown.

Germline V gene sequence: CDR1 LNHDA, CDR2 SQIVND (reference sequence). V was clipped by 4 bases and J by 2 bases, with 10 bases between them. The CDR3 runs 14 residues. The data were produced by immunoSEQ multiplex PCR, yet TCRdb's version contains in-frame clones alone and is incomplete. The sample has just under 150,000 clones, roughly 90% seen once; the top ten hold about 1.8%. Study results and limitations: Variant regions that are unmutated are reportedly the target of nearly half of spike-specific TCRs. Sampled repertoires all dated from after the peak T cell response. The donor cohort was predominantly white British with a female majority, and clonal diversity may have been underestimated. Across the whole spike, CD4 TCRs peaked at regions 160-218 and 743-854.

Sequenced here: peripheral blood, sampled 28 days after the second AZD1222 dose. This clonotype was obtained from an adult who received the AZD1222 COVID-19 vaccine. This chain joins TRBV19 and TRBJ2-3; D unresolved. The CDR3 region has the DNA TGTGCCAGTAGTACCTTGGACCACACAGATACGCAGTATTTT. Encoded protein: CASSTLDHTDTQYF.